A single sample gave rise to the 19 T cell receptor beta chains below, sequenced in a study of shared clonotypes between healthy human individuals. Libraries were prepared by immunoSEQ multiplex PCR; TCRdb keeps only in-frame clonotypes and omits some of them. The sample has fewer than 1.4 million clones, 75% to 80% seen once; the top ten hold roughly 0.65%. The sample was memory CD4+ T cells from PBMCs. Subset noted: CD45RA-negative fraction. The receptors here all came from a man younger than 30 in good health. Some clones in this sample may be carry-over from other donors' samples.

This chain joins TRBV28 and TRBJ1-2; 10 nucleotides agree with TRBD1. The CDR3 runs 15 residues. V lost 5 bases and J lost 2; bases outside the gene matches: 5. In germline, CDR1 is MDHEN, CDR2 SYDVKM. CDR3 residues: CASSQPGQGNYGYTF. CDR3 in DNA: TGTGCCAGCAGTCAACCGGGACAGGGGAACTATGGCTACACCTTC.

The rearrangement links TRBV5-1 to TRBJ1-3; 8 nucleotides align to TRBD1. The CDR3 runs to 17 residues. Germline CDR1 reads SGHRS; CDR2 reads YFSETQ. With V trimmed by 1 base and J by 5 bases, 11 bases remained unmatched. The CDR3 nucleotides read TGCGCCAGCAGCTTGAGTGGGACAGGTATTTTGAGAAACACCATATATTTT. This translates into CASSLSGTGILRNTIYF.

This clone was seen a few times. The J gene is TRBJ2-3, the V gene TRBV19; the match to TRBD1 covers 9 bases. Per germline, CDR1 LNHDA and CDR2 SQIVND (reference sequence). V trimming: 6 bases; J trimming: 4 bases; junction bases outside the gene matches: 2. CDR3 length: 13 amino acids. The CDR3 reads CASRGQGADTQYF. CDR3 DNA: TGTGCCAGTAGGGGACAGGGTGCAGATACGCAGTATTTT.

This clone was detected only once. CDR3 in amino acids: CASNGEAGNTIYF. The CDR3 DNA reads TGTGCCAGCAACGGGGAAGCTGGAAACACCATATATTTT. The chain is built from TRBV7-2 and TRBJ1-3; D is uncertain. Germline CDR1 is SGHTA and CDR2 is FQGNSA. The CDR3 runs to 13 residues. V was trimmed by 7 bases and J by 2 bases, leaving 9 bases between them. Supplemented by reference TRBV7-2 and TRBJ1-3, the full variable domain reads GAGVSQSPSNKVTEKGKDVELRCDPISGHTALYWYRQSLGQGLEFLIYFQGNSAPDKSGLPSDRFSAERTGGSVSTLTIQRTQQEDSAVYLCASNGEAGNTIYFGEGSWLTVV.

The rearrangement links TRBV9 to TRBJ2-5, with 11 bases fitting TRBD2. The end of the DNA fits TRBJ2-7 better, so the J call may be wrong. The germline V gene encodes CDR1 SGDLS and CDR2 YYNGEE. This CDR3 has 14 residues. In DNA, the CDR3 is TGTGCCAGCAGCACAGGGACTAGCGGAGCCGAGCAGTACTTC. This translates into CASSTGTSGAEQYF.

The chain uses TRBV19 and TRBJ2-3; D gene uncertain. Looked up from germline, CDR1 is LNHDA and CDR2 is SQIVND (reference sequence). V was trimmed by 9 bases and J by 0 bases, leaving 13 bases between them. The CDR3 contains 14 residues. The CDR3: CASRLRRSTDTQYF. The CDR3 region has the DNA TGTGCCAGCAGACTGAGACGGAGCACAGATACGCAGTATTTT.

Only one count was recorded for this clone. This chain uses TRBV28 with TRBJ1-2, with 9 nucleotides matching TRBD1. With V trimmed by 3 bases and J by 7 bases, 3 bases remained unmatched. The CDR3 spans 13 residues. CDR1 and CDR2 from the germline V gene are MDHEN and SYDVKM. CDR3 residues: CASSFTGGRGYTF. The DNA for the CDR3 is TGTGCCAGCAGTTTTACAGGGGGCCGTGGCTACACCTTC.

Points on this clone: Different DNA sequences within this sample yield the same CDR3. V and J are TRBV6-5 and TRBJ2-7, with a tentative D call TRBD2 (5 bases). This CDR3 has 15 residues. V shed 5 bases and J shed 2 bases, with 16 bases lying between them. The germline V gene has CDR1 MNHEY and CDR2 SVGAGI. CDR3 region: CASSQPGLETYEQYF. CDR3 nucleotides: TGTGCCAGCAGTCAGCCAGGACTGGAGACCTACGAGCAGTACTTC.

The CDR3 sequence is CASSQKDRLSGNTIYF. CDR3 nucleotides: TGCGCCAGCAGCCAAAAGGACAGACTTTCTGGAAACACCATATATTTT. V is TRBV4-1 and J is TRBJ1-3, with TRBD1 as a possible D gene (6 bases). Trimming cost V 2 bases and J 1 base, with 12 bases left between them. Germline-derived CDR1 and CDR2 are MGHRA and YSYEKL. The CDR3 is made up of 16 amino acids.

This clone was seen many times. At the DNA level, this CDR3 is encoded by other sequences in the same sample as well. The chain carries TRBV6-5 and TRBJ1-5; D gene uncertain. Germline V gene data show CDR1 as MNHEY and CDR2 as SVGAGI. This CDR3 spans 15 amino acids. The V end lost 6 bases, the J end lost 0 bases, and 12 bases lay between the germline ends. This CDR3 is CASRPGRVSNQPQHF. Here the CDR3 DNA reads TGTGCCAGCAGGCCTGGACGGGTTAGCAATCAGCCCCAGCATTTT.

The V gene is TRBV5-1, the J gene TRBJ2-1, with D possibly being TRBD2 (6 bases). CDR1 is SGHRS, CDR2 YFSETQ, per germline. This CDR3 is built from 14 residues. The V gene lost 4 bases and the J gene lost 4 bases, with 12 bases spanning the gap. The CDR3 loop is CASSPAGIYNEQFF. CDR3 coding DNA: TGCGCCAGCAGCCCGGCGGGAATATACAATGAGCAGTTCTTC.

This chain connects TRBV7-3 to TRBJ1-2, with D tentatively TRBD1 (5 bases). CDR3 length equals 16 residues. V dropped 5 bases and J dropped 7 bases, with 23 bases sitting between them. Germline V CDR1 and CDR2: SGHTA, FQGTGA. CDR3 residues: CASSPFGGAQAGGYTF. The DNA for the CDR3 is TGTGCCAGCAGCCCATTCGGAGGGGCACAGGCGGGTGGCTACACCTTC.

Worth noting for this clone: A read error is possible here, since a much larger clone lies one base away. The chain is built from TRBV7-6 and TRBJ2-2; D ambiguous. This CDR3 region has 14 residues. Germline V gene lookup returns CDR1 SGHVS and CDR2 FNYEAQ. V was shortened by 1 base and J by 2 bases, with 5 bases between the two germline ends. CDR3 protein: CASSLVLNTGELFF. The CDR3 region has the DNA TGTGCCAGCAGCTTAGTGTTAAACACCGGGGAGCTGTTTTTT.

This clone has a handful of counts. The rearrangement joins TRBV28 to TRBJ2-6; 7 bases are a match to TRBD2. CDR1 and CDR2 (germline): MDHEN, SYDVKM. This CDR3 contains 17 residues. Trimming took 3 bases from V and 0 from J; bases not matched to a gene: 5. CDR3 protein: CASSLGGSPSGANVLTF. In DNA, the CDR3 is TGTGCCAGCAGTTTGGGCGGGAGTCCCTCTGGGGCCAACGTCCTGACTTTC.

The chain recombines TRBV7-9 with TRBJ2-3, with D possibly TRBD2 on 6 matching bases. Germline CDR1 is SEHNR and CDR2 is FQNEAQ (reference sequence). There are 16 residues in the CDR3. V was clipped by 3 bases and J by 4 bases, with 17 bases between them. CDR3 in amino acids: CASSFTSGREADTQYF. The DNA for the CDR3 is TGTGCCAGCAGCTTTACCTCTGGCAGGGAGGCAGATACGCAGTATTTT. Full variable domain (remainder filled in from reference TRBV7-9 and TRBJ2-3): DTGVSQNPRHKITKRGQNVTFRCDPISEHNRLYWYRQTLGQGPEFLTYFQNEAQLEKSRLLSDRFSAERPKGSFSTLEIQRTEQGDSAMYLCASSFTSGREADTQYFGPGTRLTVL.

This CDR3 is CASSPRLGTGSSYNEQFF. For the CDR3, the DNA is TGTGCCAGCTCACCACGGCTGGGGACAGGAAGCTCCTACAATGAGCAGTTCTTC. The chain employs TRBV18 and TRBJ2-1, with 8 bases aligning to TRBD1. Germline-derived CDR1 and CDR2 are KGHSH and LQKENI. V lost 1 base, J lost 0 bases, and 8 bases stayed unmatched. The length of the CDR3 is 18 residues.

The chain carries TRBV7-2 and TRBJ2-7; possibly TRBD1 for D (6 bases). CDR1 is SGHTA, CDR2 FQGNSA, per germline. The CDR3 covers 14 residues. The V end lost 6 bases, the J end lost 2 bases, and 14 bases lay between the germline ends. CDR3 protein: CASRRGDTAYEQYF. The CDR3 DNA follows: TGTGCCAGCAGACGAGGGGACACCGCCTACGAGCAGTACTTC. Based on the CDR3 plus reference TRBV7-2 and TRBJ2-7, the full variable domain is GAGVSQSPSNKVTEKGKDVELRCDPISGHTALYWYRQSLGQGLEFLIYFQGNSAPDKSGLPSDRFSAERTGGSVSTLTIQRTQQEDSAVYLCASRRGDTAYEQYFGPGTRLTVT.

This chain links TRBV7-9 with TRBJ1-5; 9 bases align to TRBD1. The CDR3 runs 18 residues. With 7 bases clipped from V and 3 bases from J, the junction kept 16 bases outside the gene matches. CDR1 is SEHNR, CDR2 FQNEAQ, per germline (reference sequence). The CDR3 DNA reads TGTGCCAGCACTTACACTCCGCCGGGACAGGGATACAATCAGCCCCAGCATTTT. Translating gives CASTYTPPGQGYNQPQHF.

The rearrangement joins TRBV20-1 to TRBJ2-1; TRBD2 agrees at 7 bases. The CDR3 has 11 amino acids. CDR1 is DFQATT, CDR2 SNEGSKA, per germline (reference sequence). J lost 5 bases, V lost 7 bases, and 2 bases had no gene match. This CDR3 is CSGLADNEQFF. DNA of the CDR3: TGCAGTGGACTAGCAGACAATGAGCAGTTCTTC.